One and the same sample provided the 32 T cell receptor beta chains below, sequenced in a study of cytomegalovirus exposure and HLA in healthy donors. Vbeta (60) and Jbeta (13) primers were used in the PCR. Generated by immunoSEQ multiplex PCR, the TCRdb table keeps only in-frame clones and is missing some. The repertoire table contains over 100,000 clones. Input material: PBMCs. Receptors originate from a man younger than 35 in good health and CMV-seronegative.

The rearrangement links TRBV5-1 to TRBJ1-2, with a tentative D call TRBD1 (5 bases). This CDR3 is built from 14 residues. CDR1 SGHRS and CDR2 YFSETQ come from the germline V gene. Trimming took 2 bases from V and 8 from J, leaving 16 bases between them. CDR3 protein: CASSLDQGMSGYTF. Written as DNA, the CDR3 is TGCGCCAGCAGCTTAGATCAGGGAATGAGCGGCTACACCTTC.

V usage is TRBV4-3 and J usage is TRBJ1-3; no reliable D call. The CDR3 has 20 amino acids. The germline V gene encodes CDR1 LGHNA and CDR2 YSLEER. Trimming took off 4 bases at V and 5 bases at J, with 30 bases between the two ends. Written as DNA, the CDR3 is TGCGCCAGCAGCCCCCAAGGCCCCGTTTATTGGCGGGCCGGTAGAAACACCATATATTTT. It translates to CASSPQGPVYWRAGRNTIYF.

J is TRBJ1-4 and V is TRBV7-9; TRBD1 agrees at 9 bases. CDR3 length: 15 residues. Germline-derived CDR1 and CDR2 are SEHNR and FQNEAQ (reference sequence). Trimming took 4 bases from V and 2 from J; bases not matched to a gene: 2. This chain's CDR3 is CASSYGQGTNEKLFF. In DNA form, the CDR3 reads TGTGCCAGCAGCTACGGACAGGGGACTAATGAAAAACTGTTTTTT.

The chain uses TRBV28 and TRBJ1-3; D perhaps matches TRBD1 (5 bases). Per the germline V gene, CDR1 is MDHEN and CDR2 is SYDVKM. The CDR3 contains 14 residues. The V end lost 5 bases, the J end lost 0 bases, and 8 bases lay between the germline ends. This CDR3 is CASSQGNSGNTIYF. CDR3 sequence (DNA): TGTGCCAGCAGTCAGGGAAACTCTGGAAACACCATATATTTT.

The chain joins TRBV4-1 to TRBJ2-5, with D possibly being TRBD1 (6 bases). The J call could be wrong; TRBJ2-7 is a better fit for the DNA end. Per the germline V gene, CDR1 is MGHRA and CDR2 is YSYEKL. The CDR3 totals 15 residues. The CDR3 DNA is TGCGCCAGCAGCCGGATACCCGGGACAAACTACGAGCAGTACTTC. This codes for CASSRIPGTNYEQYF.

The genes are TRBV9 and TRBJ2-3; D is possibly TRBD2 (6 bases). The CDR3 length is 14 residues. V was cut by 0 bases and J by 8 bases, with 13 bases left in between. In germline, CDR1 is SGDLS, CDR2 YYNGEE. The CDR3 DNA sequence: TGTGCCAGCAGCGTAGTCGGGGGAGAGACTACGCAGTATTTT. Translating it yields CASSVVGGETTQYF.

The chain recombines TRBV6-1 with TRBJ2-3; 11 bases map to TRBD2. V trimming: 6 bases; J trimming: 8 bases; junction bases outside the gene matches: 7. The length of the CDR3 is 14 residues. Germline CDR1 and CDR2: MNHNS and SASEGT. The CDR3 region is CASRSSGGAGTQYF. CDR3 nucleotide sequence: TGTGCCAGCAGGAGTAGCGGGGGGGCTGGTACGCAGTATTTT.

The chain links TRBV18 to TRBJ1-5, with 9 nucleotides matching TRBD1. The CDR3 is 16 amino acids. V trimming: 4 bases; J trimming: 4 bases; junction bases outside the gene matches: 8. The germline V gene encodes CDR1 KGHSH and CDR2 LQKENI. CDR3 sequence reads: CASSLRQTGGNQPQHF. In nucleotides, the CDR3 is TGTGCCAGCTCACTTCGCCAGACAGGGGGGAATCAGCCCCAGCATTTT. Combining the CDR3 with reference TRBV18 and TRBJ1-5 gives the whole variable domain NAGVMQNPRHLVRRRGQEARLRCSPMKGHSHVYWYRQLPEEGLKFMVYLQKENIIDESGMPKERFSAEFPKEGPSILRIQQVVRGDSAAYFCASSLRQTGGNQPQHFGDGTRLSIL.

The chain joins TRBV5-6 to TRBJ2-3; D call uncertain. With 4 bases removed from V and 0 bases from J, the gap between germline ends came to 12 bases. Germline CDR1 reads SGHDT; CDR2 reads YYEEEE. The CDR3 runs to 15 residues. CDR3 sequence reads: CASSGGLESTDTQYF. DNA for the CDR3: TGTGCCAGCAGCGGCGGCCTGGAAAGCACAGATACGCAGTATTTT.

The chain has TRBV4-3 and TRBJ2-2, with TRBD2 identical over 11 bases. Germline V CDR1 and CDR2: LGHNA, YSLEER. The CDR3 has 17 residues. J gave up 4 bases and V 0 bases, and 4 bases lay outside the gene matches. Here the CDR3 DNA reads TGCGCCAGCAGCCAAGACCAGACTAGCGGGATCACCGGGGAGCTGTTTTTT. Protein product: CASSQDQTSGITGELFF.

The V gene is TRBV5-4, the J gene TRBJ2-7; D remains ambiguous. Germline V gene lookup returns CDR1 SGHNT and CDR2 YYREEE (reference sequence). The CDR3 spans 14 residues. V was shortened by 5 bases and J by 0 bases, with 12 bases between the two germline ends. CDR3 protein: CASRVAVSSYEQYF. DNA of the CDR3: TGTGCCAGCAGAGTTGCTGTGAGCTCCTACGAGCAGTACTTC.

The chain has TRBV7-3 and TRBJ2-3; possible D gene TRBD2, 5 bases. The CDR3 has 14 amino acids. V lost 6 bases and J 3 bases, leaving 13 bases between the germline ends. Germline-derived CDR1 and CDR2 are SGHTA and FQGTGA. The CDR3 here is CASSTGIETDTQYF. CDR3 DNA sequence: TGTGCCAGCAGTACGGGGATTGAGACAGATACGCAGTATTTT.

The rearrangement links TRBV7-8 to TRBJ1-2; TRBD1 agrees at 12 bases. This CDR3 comprises 16 residues. V was clipped by 7 bases and J by 5 bases; unmatched bases: 11. The germline V gene encodes CDR1 SGHVS and CDR2 FQNEAQ. The CDR3 DNA follows: TGTGCCAGCACCATTCGGGGACAGGGGGCAACGTATGGCTACACCTTC. Translating it yields CASTIRGQGATYGYTF. Combining the CDR3 with reference TRBV7-8 and TRBJ1-2 gives the whole variable domain GAGVSQSPRYKVAKRGQDVALRCDPISGHVSLFWYQQALGQGPEFLTYFQNEAQLDKSGLPSDRFFAERPEGSVSTLKIQRTQQEDSAVYLCASTIRGQGATYGYTFGSGTRLTVV.

This chain connects TRBV29-1 to TRBJ2-3; a possible D gene is TRBD2 (6 bases). Trimming left V 4 bases short and J 3 bases short, with 17 bases between. Germline-derived CDR1 and CDR2 are SQVTM and ANQGSEA. The CDR3 consists of 15 residues. CDR3: CSVGHRLAATDTQYF. For the CDR3, the DNA is TGCAGCGTTGGCCATCGCTTAGCGGCAACAGATACGCAGTATTTT.

The chain is built from TRBV4-3 and TRBJ1-2; 7 bases fit TRBD1. Germline-derived CDR1 and CDR2 are LGHNA and YSLEER. CDR3 length: 16 residues. The V segment lost 3 bases and the J segment 4 bases; nucleotides outside the gene matches: 11. This CDR3 reads CASSQAPEGQTYGYTF. Written as DNA, the CDR3 is TGCGCCAGCAGCCAGGCTCCCGAGGGACAGACCTATGGCTACACCTTC.

The chain has TRBV6-6 and TRBJ1-2; 9 nucleotides align to TRBD1. The CDR3 totals 14 residues. Germline CDR1 reads MNHNY; CDR2 reads SVGAGI (reference sequence). V was clipped by 7 bases and J by 7 bases; unmatched bases: 10. Written as DNA, the CDR3 is TGTGCCAGCACCAACGGAGGGGACAGGGTTGGCTACACCTTC. As protein: CASTNGGDRVGYTF.

The chain couples TRBV5-1 to TRBJ2-7; D not certain. V lost 5 bases, J lost 1 base, and 7 bases lay in between. The CDR3 has 12 residues. Per germline, CDR1 SGHRS and CDR2 YFSETQ. The CDR3 spells CASSYSSYEQYF. In nucleotides, the CDR3 is TGCGCCAGCAGTTACAGTTCCTACGAGCAGTACTTC.

The CDR3 region has the DNA TGTGCCAGCAGTTTCGGACAGGGGCCTGTTGAGACCCAGTACTTC. This gives the protein CASSFGQGPVETQYF. V is TRBV27 and J is TRBJ2-5; 9 positions agree with TRBD1. V shed 3 bases and J 5 bases; nucleotides not matched to a gene: 7. The germline CDR1 and CDR2 sequences are MNHEY and SMNVEV (reference sequence). This CDR3 contains 15 residues.

V is TRBV7-9 and J is TRBJ2-1; 7 positions agree with TRBD2. From germline, CDR1 is SEHNR and CDR2 FQNEAQ (reference sequence). The V gene end was trimmed by 11 bases and the J gene end by 6 bases; junction bases not matched to a gene: 1. The CDR3 is 10 amino acids. The DNA of the CDR3 is TGTGCCGCGGGGGTCAATGAGCAGTTCTTC. Residues: CAAGVNEQFF. The full variable domain, completed using reference TRBV7-9 and TRBJ2-1, is DTGVSQNPRHKITKRGQNVTFRCDPISEHNRLYWYRQTLGQGPEFLTYFQNEAQLEKSRLLSDRFSAERPKGSFSTLEIQRTEQGDSAMYLCAAGVNEQFFGPGTRLTVL.

The chain employs TRBV7-8 and TRBJ1-5; the match to TRBD1 covers 7 bases. From germline, CDR1 is SGHVS and CDR2 FQNEAQ. The junction had 10 bases not matched to a gene; V was cut back by 5 bases and J by 0 bases. This CDR3 has 17 residues. CDR3 sequence: CASSPTPDRASNQPQHF. The DNA for the CDR3 is TGTGCCAGCAGCCCGACTCCAGACAGGGCTAGCAATCAGCCCCAGCATTTT. The variable domain in full, completed from reference TRBV7-8 and TRBJ1-5, reads GAGVSQSPRYKVAKRGQDVALRCDPISGHVSLFWYQQALGQGPEFLTYFQNEAQLDKSGLPSDRFFAERPEGSVSTLKIQRTQQEDSAVYLCASSPTPDRASNQPQHFGDGTRLSIL.

The chain joins TRBV9 to TRBJ2-2; TRBD2 matches at 8 bases. The length of the CDR3 is 14 residues. V shed 5 bases and J 3 bases; nucleotides not matched to a gene: 3. CDR1 and CDR2 (germline): SGDLS, YYNGEE. CDR3 loop: CASSFSGDTGELFF. CDR3 DNA: TGTGCCAGCAGTTTTAGCGGGGACACCGGGGAGCTGTTTTTT.

V and J are TRBV5-8 and TRBJ1-5; 7 nucleotides match TRBD1. The CDR3 totals 16 residues. The J segment lost 7 bases and the V segment lost 4 bases, leaving 14 bases of the junction unmatched. The V gene's germline CDR1 is SGHTS and CDR2 YDEGEE. CDR3 region: CASSRRAQGVGQPQHF. As DNA, the CDR3 is TGTGCCAGCAGCAGGCGGGCCCAGGGGGTAGGACAGCCCCAGCATTTT.

The rearrangement joins TRBV13 to TRBJ1-4, with D hard to call. Germline lookup yields CDR1 PRHDT and CDR2 FYEKMQ (reference sequence). CDR3 length: 15 residues. The ends were cut back, 2 bases at V and 5 bases at J, with 12 bases in the middle. The CDR3 loop reads CASSLRRAGNEKLFF. CDR3 in DNA: TGTGCCAGCAGCTTAAGGAGGGCTGGAAATGAAAAACTGTTTTTT.

The CDR3 region has the DNA TGTGCCAGCAGCCCAGCCCTACAGGGTCTAGGGCATGTCGGGGAGCTGTTTTTT. The encoded protein is CASSPALQGLGHVGELFF. V gene TRBV7-9 combines with J gene TRBJ2-2, with D maybe TRBD1 (6 bases). Per the germline V gene, CDR1 is SEHNR and CDR2 is FQNEAQ (reference sequence). The CDR3 totals 18 residues. The ends were cut back, 5 bases at V and 7 bases at J, with 26 bases in the middle.

This rearrangement joins TRBV7-2 to TRBJ1-3; no firm D call. This CDR3 is 16 amino acids long. Germline V gives CDR1 SGHTA, CDR2 FQGNSA. Trimming took 1 base from V and 0 from J, leaving 10 bases between them. As DNA, the CDR3 is TGTGCCAGCAGCTTAGGGGCCATGAGCTCTGGAAACACCATATATTTT. Translating it yields CASSLGAMSSGNTIYF.

The chain's CDR3 is CASSPWVAGGPSARYEQYF. The DNA for the CDR3 is TGTGCCAGCAGCCCATGGGTAGCGGGAGGGCCAAGCGCCCGTTACGAGCAGTACTTC. This sequence joins TRBV11-3 and TRBJ2-7, with TRBD2 matching 11 bases. With V trimmed by 5 bases and J by 4 bases, 19 bases remained unmatched. The CDR3 is 19 residues long. Germline loops: CDR1 SGHNT, CDR2 YENEEA.

As concerns this clone: At one end the junction does not follow the germline gene, possibly because of a read error. The chain carries TRBV25-1 and TRBJ1-2; TRBD1 agrees at 10 bases. The CDR3 is made up of 15 amino acids. The germline V gene encodes CDR1 MGHDK and CDR2 SYGVNS. CDR3 DNA: TGTGCCAGCAGTTTGGGGACAGGGGCTAAGTATGGCTACACCTTC. Protein sequence: CASSLGTGAKYGYTF.

The chain recombines TRBV10-1 with TRBJ2-7; 8 bases line up with TRBD1. V shed 7 bases, J shed 2 bases, and the junction held 10 bases outside the gene matches. The germline V gene encodes CDR1 WNHNN and CDR2 SYGVQD (reference sequence). This CDR3 region has 15 residues. The CDR3 nucleotides read TGCGCCAGCATAGTACAGGGGGTATATCCCTACGAGCAGTACTTC. Protein product: CASIVQGVYPYEQYF.

The J gene is TRBJ2-7, the V gene TRBV18, with 11 bases identical to TRBD1. After removal of 4 bases from V and 3 bases from J, the junction contained 5 bases not matched to a gene. Germline V CDR1 and CDR2: KGHSH, LQKENI. There are 15 residues in the CDR3. CDR3 loop: CASSRTGTGGYEQYF. The DNA of the CDR3 is TGTGCCAGCTCACGTACCGGGACAGGGGGCTACGAGCAGTACTTC.

CDR3 sequence reads: CASSSLTGGYGYTF. For the CDR3, the DNA is TGTGCCAGCAGCTCGCTAACAGGGGGCTATGGCTACACCTTC. This chain joins TRBV5-8 and TRBJ1-2; TRBD1 matches 8 bases. Germline CDR1 reads SGHTS; CDR2 reads YDEGEE. The V segment lost 3 bases and the J segment 4 bases; nucleotides outside the gene matches: 5. The CDR3 consists of 14 residues.

V is TRBV6-6 and J is TRBJ1-5; possibly TRBD1 for D (6 bases). Trimming stripped 11 bases from V and 3 bases from J, with 14 bases between. CDR1 is MNHNY and CDR2 is SVGAGI in the germline V gene (reference sequence). CDR3 size: 13 residues. CDR3 region: CAGLGQINQPQHF. The CDR3 nucleotides read TGTGCCGGCTTAGGACAGATCAATCAGCCCCAGCATTTT.

The CDR3 loop reads CASSSTGHANEKLFF. CDR3 DNA sequence: TGTGCCAGCAGCTCCACAGGACACGCTAATGAAAAACTGTTTTTT. This chain connects TRBV7-6 to TRBJ1-4; D is perhaps TRBD1 (5 bases). V shed 4 bases and J shed 3 bases, with 12 bases lying between them. In germline, CDR1 is SGHVS, CDR2 FNYEAQ. This CDR3 region has 15 residues.